The rows below give T cell receptor beta chains drawn from one sample of a study of OX40 agonist ivuxolimab in advanced cancers. The data were produced by immunoSEQ multiplex PCR, yet TCRdb's version contains in-frame clones alone and is incomplete. Found here are 80,000 to 95,000 clones, around four fifths of them singletons; the top ten hold approximately 2%. The sample consisted of CD4+ or CD8+ T cells sorted from blood, taken in a trial of the OX40 agonist ivuxolimab. The receptor source for this set is an adult with an advanced solid tumor such as melanoma, head and neck, liver or kidney cancer. The CDR3 runs from the conserved cysteine through the conserved F or W. The order of the fields is V gene, clone size, J gene, D gene, CDR3 DNA, CDR3 protein. The D gene is left open where the match is weak. Size is stated for part of the rows, as once, few or many counts, or as a class when the clone is expanded.

>TRBV5-5|NA|TRBJ2-2|TRBD1
TGTGCCAGCAGCTTGTATCAGGGGGCCGACACCGGGGAGCTGTTTTTT
CASSLYQGADTGELFF
>TRBV5-1|NA|TRBJ2-2|TRBD2
TGCGCCAGCAGCTACCGCTGGGCTAGCGGGGGGGCTACCGGGGAGCTGTTTTTT
CASSYRWASGGATGELFF
>TRBV7-3|once|TRBJ2-1|NA
TGTGCCAGCAGCCCATTGAGGGGACACAATGAGCAGTTCTTC
CASSPLRGHNEQFF
>TRBV7-2|NA|TRBJ1-1|NA
TGTGCCAGCAGCTTGAGACTGTTGAACACTGAAGCTTTCTTT
CASSLRLLNTEAFF
>TRBV2|NA|TRBJ2-7|NA
TGTGCCAGCTACCGCGGGTTAAGCTCCTACGAGCAGTACTTC
CASYRGLSSYEQYF
>TRBV14|NA|TRBJ2-3|TRBD2
TGTGCCAGCAGCCAAGCGGCGGGGGGCCGGGATACGCAGTATTTT
CASSQAAGGRDTQYF
>TRBV4-1|once|TRBJ1-4|NA
TGCGCCAGCAGCCCCCGGGGGCAGGGGTACACTAATGAAAAACTGTTTTTT
CASSPRGQGYTNEKLFF
>TRBV5-4|NA|TRBJ1-2|NA
TGTGCCAGCAGCGCGACAGATTTTTCCTATGGCTACACCTTC
CASSATDFSYGYTF
>TRBV5-1|NA|TRBJ2-1|TRBD1
TGCGCCAGCAGCTTACAGGGGGGATACAATGAGCAGTTCTTC
CASSLQGGYNEQFF
>TRBV28|NA|TRBJ2-3|TRBD1
TGTGCCAGCAGCCGCGGGGGGACAGGGGGCTTTACAGATACGCAGTATTTT
CASSRGGTGGFTDTQYF
>TRBV9|NA|TRBJ1-3|NA
TGTGCCAGCAGCGTAACTTTCGAAGAAGATTTTAGCTCTGGAAACACCATATATTTT
CASSVTFEEDFSSGNTIYF
>TRBV28|NA|TRBJ1-1|NA
TGTGCCAGCAGACCTCCAGGTGGGCAACTTGCTGAAGCTTTCTTT
CASRPPGGQLAEAFF
>TRBV30|NA|TRBJ2-6|NA
TGTGCCTGGAGTGTCGGCGTAGGGGATCTGGTCCTGACTTTC
CAWSVGVGDLVLTF
>TRBV5-6|NA|TRBJ1-1|TRBD1
TGTGCCAGCAGGAGGGCAGGGGGGAACACTGAAGCTTTCTTT
CASRRAGGNTEAFF
>TRBV6-4|once|TRBJ2-1|TRBD1
TGTGCCAGCAGTGAATCCGCGGGACAGGGTTTCGTGCAGTTCTTC
CASSESAGQGFVQFF
>TRBV7-2|NA|TRBJ1-2|NA
TGTGCCAGCACCTCCTCATTTAACTATGGCTACACCTTC
CASTSSFNYGYTF
>TRBV7-2|once|TRBJ2-3|NA
TGTGCCAGCAGCCTCTTAGGGAACACAGATACGCAGTATTTT
CASSLLGNTDTQYF
>TRBV15|NA|TRBJ1-6|TRBD1
TGTGCCACCAGCACTTTGACAGGGAGGCGGTCACCCCTCCACTTT
CATSTLTGRRSPLHF
>TRBV6-6|NA|TRBJ1-4|NA
TGTGCCAGCAGCCCTAAGGAAAAACTGTTTTTT
CASSPKEKLFF
>TRBV6-5|NA|TRBJ2-7|TRBD2
TGTGCCAGCAGTATGGGAGGGGAGCAGTACTTC
CASSMGGEQYF
>TRBV27|NA|TRBJ2-3|NA
TGTGCCAGCAGCCAAAGCACAGATACGCAGTATTTT
CASSQSTDTQYF
>TRBV5-1|NA|TRBJ2-3|NA
TGCGCCAGCAGCTTACAGAGCAGAGGCACAGATACGCAGTATTTT
CASSLQSRGTDTQYF
>TRBV4-1|NA|TRBJ1-2|TRBD1
TGCGCCAGCAGCCAAGAGGGGACAGGGGGTGGTAACTATGGCTACACCTTC
CASSQEGTGGGNYGYTF
>TRBV28|many|TRBJ1-2|NA
TGTGCCAGCAGTTTTGGGACGGGTGGCTACACCTTC
CASSFGTGGYTF
>TRBV2|NA|TRBJ1-4|NA
TGTGCCAGCAGTGAAAGTCGACGAATTGAAAAACTGTTTTTT
CASSESRRIEKLFF
>TRBV7-6|NA|TRBJ1-1|NA
TGTGCCAGCAGCTTATTTGGTGGGCTTGGCACTGAAGCTTTCTTT
CASSLFGGLGTEAFF
>TRBV19|NA|TRBJ2-4|NA
TGTGCCAGTAGTTATACGGAACTAGCCAAAAACATTCAGTACTTC
CASSYTELAKNIQYF
>TRBV6-1|NA|TRBJ2-2|NA
TGTGCCAGCAGTGAAGGGCGAACCGGGGAGCTGTTTTTT
CASSEGRTGELFF
>TRBV6-5|once|TRBJ1-4|NA
TGTGCCAGCAGTTACTCTGTTATGGGGTCGGGCGAAAAACTGTTTTTT
CASSYSVMGSGEKLFF
>TRBV6-1|NA|TRBJ1-2|TRBD1
TGTGCCAGCGACCTTGGGACAGTCAATAACTATGGCTACACCTTC
CASDLGTVNNYGYTF
>TRBV19|NA|TRBJ2-3|NA
TGTGCCAGTAGTATCGGACAGTTGGGCGGGACAGATACGCAGTATTTT
CASSIGQLGGTDTQYF
>TRBV4-1|many|TRBJ1-1|NA
TGCGCCAGCAGCCCCTACGAGTGGGGGGGGAACACTGAAGCTTTCTTT
CASSPYEWGGNTEAFF
>TRBV30|once|TRBJ1-6|NA
TGTGCCTGGAGTGAAAGTCGTCATAATTCACCCCTCCACTTT
CAWSESRHNSPLHF
>TRBV7-3|NA|TRBJ1-2|NA
TGTGCCAGCAGCTTAACAGGGAATATGGACTATGGCTACACCTTC
CASSLTGNMDYGYTF
>TRBV5-4|once|TRBJ1-1|NA
TGTGCCAGCAGCCTAGTTGGGATGAACACTGAAGCTTTCTTT
CASSLVGMNTEAFF
>TRBV18|NA|TRBJ1-4|NA
TGTGCCAGCTCATCCACAGGGCTAAATGAAAAACTGTTTTTT
CASSSTGLNEKLFF
>TRBV12-5|NA|TRBJ2-7|NA
TGTGCTAGTGGTTTGGTACCCGGCCGGCTCCACGAGCAGTACTTC
CASGLVPGRLHEQYF
>TRBV6-8|NA|TRBJ2-3|TRBD2
TGTGCCAGCAGTGCCGGGACTAGCGGGGGCATAACAGATACGCAGTATTTT
CASSAGTSGGITDTQYF
>TRBV30|few|TRBJ1-1|TRBD1
TGTGCCTGTAACAGGGGAAAAGCTTTCTTT
CACNRGKAFF
>TRBV11-2|NA|TRBJ1-3|TRBD1
TGTGCCAGCAGCTCCAGGACAGGGCTGTATCGGGCTGGAAACACCATATATTTT
CASSSRTGLYRAGNTIYF
>TRBV30|NA|TRBJ1-1|NA
TGTGCCTGGAGTCCGTCTCCGAGGGCTGAAGCTTTCTTT
CAWSPSPRAEAFF
>TRBV14|NA|TRBJ2-1|NA
TGTGCCAGCAGCCAGGGACCGTACAATGAGCAGTTCTTC
CASSQGPYNEQFF
>TRBV7-9|NA|TRBJ2-1|TRBD1
TGTGCCAGCAGCGTCCGGGACAGCTTCAATGAGCAGTTCTTC
CASSVRDSFNEQFF
>TRBV10-3|NA|TRBJ1-6|NA
TGTGCCATCAGTGAGTCCCTTGTTGGTAGGAACAATTCACCCCTCCACTTT
CAISESLVGRNNSPLHF
>TRBV5-5|NA|TRBJ1-4|TRBD1
TGTGCCAGCAGCTTGGGCCGGGACAGGGATGAAAAACTGTTTTTT
CASSLGRDRDEKLFF
>TRBV7-2|NA|TRBJ1-4|NA
TGTGCCAGCAGCCCGGGGGGAACTAATGAAAAACTGTTTTTT
CASSPGGTNEKLFF
>TRBV2|NA|TRBJ2-5|NA
TGTGCCAGCAGACGGTCGAGGGAGACCCAGTACTTC
CASRRSRETQYF
>TRBV7-8|few|TRBJ1-2|NA
TGTGCCAGCAGCTTAGAACAGGGTACATATGGCTACACCTTC
CASSLEQGTYGYTF
>TRBV28|NA|TRBJ1-5|NA
TGTGCCAGCGGCAGCGGGATAGATCAGCCCCAGCATTTT
CASGSGIDQPQHF
>TRBV9|NA|TRBJ1-6|TRBD1
TGTGCCAGCAGCGCGAACAGGGGCGGAGGGTCACCCCTCCACTTT
CASSANRGGGSPLHF
>TRBV7-9|once|TRBJ1-1|TRBD1
TGTGCCAGCATCGGAGGGGGCGGCACTGAAGCTTTCTTT
CASIGGGGTEAFF
>TRBV28|NA|TRBJ2-1|NA
TGTGCCAGCAGCGGGGGCCGGCCGCCTCGCAATGAGCAGTTCTTC
CASSGGRPPRNEQFF
>TRBV4-1|NA|TRBJ2-7|NA
TGCGCCAGCAGCCAAGTACCTAGAGGACGGACCTACGAGCAGTACTTC
CASSQVPRGRTYEQYF
>TRBV5-1|few|TRBJ1-5|NA
TGCGCCAGCAGCGAACAGGTCGATCAGCCCCAGCATTTT
CASSEQVDQPQHF
>TRBV2|NA|TRBJ2-1|TRBD2
TGTGCCAGTAGCGGGGCTTACAATGAGCAGTTCTTC
CASSGAYNEQFF